Listed below are T cell receptor beta chains from one sample, sequenced in a study of TIL therapy for anti-PD-1-resistant metastatic lung cancer. TCRdb's table, derived via immunoSEQ multiplex PCR, lists solely in-frame clones and lacks some. Of tens of thousands of clones listed, more than 60% are singletons. The sequencing used blood, collected at baseline. The origin of the receptors is a person aged 25-79 years with non-small cell lung cancer. The CDR3 runs from the conserved cysteine through the conserved F or W. A D gene is named only where the DNA matches it firmly. Clone size is given for some rows only: seen once, a few or many times, or a class if the clone is expanded.

j_call: TRBJ2-1
clone_size: .
d_call: .
v_call: TRBV28
cdr3_nt: TGTGCCAGCAGTTTTGGGAGTTCGTCCTACAATGAGCAGTTCTTC
cdr3_aa: CASSFGSSSYNEQFF

j_call: TRBJ1-1
clone_size: .
d_call: TRBD1
v_call: TRBV27
cdr3_nt: TGTGCCAGCAGTTCCGCCGGGGCAGGGGGTGAAGCTTTCTTT
cdr3_aa: CASSSAGAGGEAFF

j_call: TRBJ2-7
clone_size: .
d_call: .
v_call: TRBV4-1
cdr3_nt: TGCGCCAGCAGCCAAGTCGGGTGGGGGTCCTACGAGCAGTACTTC
cdr3_aa: CASSQVGWGSYEQYF

j_call: TRBJ2-3
clone_size: .
d_call: .
v_call: TRBV27
cdr3_nt: TGTGCCAGCAGTCACCTGAAGGGAAGCACAGATACGCAGTATTTT
cdr3_aa: CASSHLKGSTDTQYF

j_call: TRBJ1-2
clone_size: few
d_call: .
v_call: TRBV6-6
cdr3_nt: TGTGCCAGCAGTTACTCTGCGGATGCGGGCGGCTACACCTTC
cdr3_aa: CASSYSADAGGYTF

j_call: TRBJ2-7
clone_size: .
d_call: TRBD1
v_call: TRBV4-3
cdr3_nt: TGCGCCAGCAGCCAAGAGTCCAGGACAGGGGGGATAGAGGCCTACGAGCAGTACTTC
cdr3_aa: CASSQESRTGGIEAYEQYF

j_call: TRBJ1-1
clone_size: few
d_call: .
v_call: TRBV27
cdr3_nt: TGTGCCAGCAGTCCCCGGACGATGAACACTGAAGCTTTCTTT
cdr3_aa: CASSPRTMNTEAFF

j_call: TRBJ1-1
clone_size: few
d_call: .
v_call: TRBV7-2
cdr3_nt: TGTGCCAGCAGCTTCGGGGGTACGACTGAAGCTTTCTTT
cdr3_aa: CASSFGGTTEAFF

j_call: TRBJ1-6
clone_size: .
d_call: TRBD1
v_call: TRBV7-6
cdr3_nt: TGTGCCAGCAGCTTAGCGCCGGGACAGGGTAATTCACCCCTCCACTTT
cdr3_aa: CASSLAPGQGNSPLHF

j_call: TRBJ2-7
clone_size: .
d_call: TRBD2
v_call: TRBV5-5
cdr3_nt: TGTGCCAGCAGCTTGATTGGCGGGAGAAGTAACGAGCAGTACTTC
cdr3_aa: CASSLIGGRSNEQYF

j_call: TRBJ1-2
clone_size: .
d_call: .
v_call: TRBV25-1
cdr3_nt: TGTGCCAGCAGTGAATATGGGGAAAGGGGCTATGGCTACACCTTC
cdr3_aa: CASSEYGERGYGYTF

j_call: TRBJ1-4
clone_size: once
d_call: .
v_call: TRBV29-1
cdr3_nt: TGCAGCGTCGGGACGGTAGTAGATGAAAAACTGTTTTTT
cdr3_aa: CSVGTVVDEKLFF